This is a list of T cell receptor beta chains from one sample in a study of blood T cell repertoires in COVID-19. This table comes from immunoSEQ multiplex PCR, and its TCRdb copy is limited to in-frame clones, with some not included. The sample carries under 150,000 clones, approximately 84% recorded once. Sequencing used peripheral blood. The receptors come from a human donor in a cohort sampled during active COVID-19. CDR3s include the opening cysteine and the closing phenylalanine or tryptophan. The D gene is left open where the match is weak. Where a row states a size, it is once, few, many or the class of an expanded clone; other rows omit it.

v_call	d_call	j_call	cdr3_length	clone_size	cdr3_nt	cdr3_aa
TRBV27	.	TRBJ1-2	15	.	TGTGCCAGCAGGTTCTCAGGGTCCCTTAACTATGGCTACACCTTC	CASRFSGSLNYGYTF
TRBV7-8	.	TRBJ1-4	11	.	TGTGCCAGCAGCACAGAAGAAAAACTGTTTTTT	CASSTEEKLFF
TRBV2	TRBD1	TRBJ1-5	15	.	TGTGCCAGCAGACCTGACAGGGGCTTCAATCAGCCCCAGCATTTT	CASRPDRGFNQPQHF
TRBV11-2	.	TRBJ2-2	13	.	TGTGCCAGCAGTTCTGTCCGGGTAGGGGAGCTGTTTTTT	CASSSVRVGELFF
TRBV9	TRBD1	TRBJ1-1	15	.	TGTGCCAGCAGCGCCACAGACAGGGCGAACACTGAAGCTTTCTTT	CASSATDRANTEAFF
TRBV2	.	TRBJ2-5	15	few	TGTGCCAGCAGTGAAAGTGGACAGATTGTCGGGACCCAGTACTTC	CASSESGQIVGTQYF
TRBV5-4	TRBD1	TRBJ2-5	14	.	TGTGCCAGCAGAACCTTCCGGGACAGTGAGACCCAGTACTTC	CASRTFRDSETQYF
TRBV2	TRBD2	TRBJ2-3	21	.	TGTGCCAGCAGTGACCCTAGGACTAGCGGGGGGTCGACCAAGACTTCAGATACGCAGTATTTT	CASSDPRTSGGSTKTSDTQYF
TRBV19	TRBD1	TRBJ1-4	15	.	TGTGCCAGTAGTAACCGACAGGGGATTAATGAAAAACTGTTTTTT	CASSNRQGINEKLFF
TRBV2	.	TRBJ1-1	12	.	TGTGCCAGCAGTACAGGGAACACTGAAGCTTTCTTT	CASSTGNTEAFF
TRBV10-3	TRBD1	TRBJ1-2	16	.	TGTGCCATCAGTTCCCTAACAGGGGGAACTAACTATGGCTACACCTTC	CAISSLTGGTNYGYTF
TRBV28	.	TRBJ1-1	15	.	TGTGCCAGCAGAGGAGGGGCTTTTGAAGACACTGAAGCTTTCTTT	CASRGGAFEDTEAFF
TRBV9	.	TRBJ1-2	15	.	TGTGCCAGCAGCCCGAGACCACAGGCGATCTATGGCTACACCTTC	CASSPRPQAIYGYTF
TRBV9	TRBD1	TRBJ1-4	14	.	TGTGCCAGCAGCCCACGGCAGGGGGCGCCGGAACTGTTTTTT	CASSPRQGAPELFF
TRBV5-1	TRBD1	TRBJ2-2	14	.	TGCGCCGCGAGAGGGGGCGCGGGTACCGGGGAGCTGTTTTTT	CAARGGAGTGELFF
TRBV6-2/TRBV6-3	TRBD1	TRBJ2-5	15	.	TGTGCCAGCAGTTACTCGATGTCAGGGGGAGAGACCCAGTACTTC	CASSYSMSGGETQYF
TRBV6-2/TRBV6-3	.	TRBJ2-7	13	.	TGTGCCAGCAGTTCCTCGGACAGCTACGAGCAGTACTTC	CASSSSDSYEQYF
TRBV24-1	TRBD2	TRBJ2-7	16	once	TGTGCCACCAGTGAGGGGGGGTTCTCGGGTCTTGGAGTGCAGTACTTC	CATSEGGFSGLGVQYF
TRBV5-6	TRBD1	TRBJ2-5	15	.	TGTGCCAGCAGCTTGGATACCGGGACAGGGCAGACCCAGTACTTC	CASSLDTGTGQTQYF
TRBV6-6	TRBD2	TRBJ2-5	14	.	TGTGCCAGCGGCCTCAATAGCGGGGGAGAGACCCAGTACTTC	CASGLNSGGETQYF
TRBV11-3	.	TRBJ2-5	14	.	TGTGCCAGCAGCTTAGGAAATTCACAGGGGACCCAGTACTTC	CASSLGNSQGTQYF
TRBV3-1/TRBV3-2	TRBD2	TRBJ2-3	16	.	TGTGCCAGCAGCCTCATGACTAGCGGGGTCACAGATACGCAGTATTTT	CASSLMTSGVTDTQYF
TRBV15	.	TRBJ2-3	15	.	TGTGCCACCAGCAGATCTGGGGCTAGCACAGATACGCAGTATTTT	CATSRSGASTDTQYF
TRBV2	.	TRBJ1-2	15	once	TGTGCCAGCAGCGGGACTCGGGGGGAAGGCTATGGCTACACCTTC	CASSGTRGEGYGYTF
TRBV7-2	.	TRBJ1-1	14	.	TGTGCCAGCAGCTTAGGTCAGATGAACACTGAAGCTTTCTTT	CASSLGQMNTEAFF
TRBV30	.	TRBJ2-5	13	once	TGTGCCTGGAGTAGGGACACATTCTGGACCCAGTACTTC	CAWSRDTFWTQYF
TRBV30	TRBD1	TRBJ1-2	13	.	TGTGCCTGCCAAACAGGGGGCGGCTATGGCTACACCTTC	CACQTGGGYGYTF
TRBV18	TRBD1	TRBJ1-3	20	.	TGTGCCAGCTCAAGCCTAACCCCGGGACAGGGTGTCCTCGGGGGAAACACCATATATTTT	CASSSLTPGQGVLGGNTIYF
TRBV7-9	.	TRBJ2-3	12	few	TGTGCCAGCAGCTTAGGGCCAGATACGCAGTATTTT	CASSLGPDTQYF
TRBV7-8	.	TRBJ2-7	14	.	TGTGCCAGCAGCTTAGGGGCAAATACCTACGAGCAGTACTTC	CASSLGANTYEQYF
TRBV7-2	.	TRBJ2-1	13	.	TGTGCCAGCAGCTTAGCTCCGACAAATGAGCAGTTCTTC	CASSLAPTNEQFF
TRBV7-2	.	TRBJ1-1	13	.	TGTGCCAGCAGCACCCGACGGGGAACTGAAGCTTTCTTT	CASSTRRGTEAFF
TRBV5-1	.	TRBJ2-7	11	.	TGCGCCAGCAGCCCGGGTGACGAGCAGTACTTC	CASSPGDEQYF
TRBV7-2	TRBD1	TRBJ2-3	15	.	TGTGCCAGCAGCCCGAGGACAGGGCTCACAGATACGCAGTATTTT	CASSPRTGLTDTQYF
TRBV7-2	.	TRBJ2-1	14	.	TGTGCCAGCATAAGGGGGGGTACTCTAGATGAGCAGTTCTTC	CASIRGGTLDEQFF
TRBV7-3	TRBD1	TRBJ1-1	14	.	TGTGCCAGCAGCTTGGGACAGGCGAACACTGAAGCTTTCTTT	CASSLGQANTEAFF
TRBV6-5	TRBD1	TRBJ1-1	14	.	TGTGCCAGCAGACAGGGGTCCAACAGTGGTGAAGCTTTCTTT	CASRQGSNSGEAFF
TRBV30	TRBD2	TRBJ2-3	14	.	TGTGCCTGGAGTTCTGCGGGGGGGCAAGATACGCAGTATTTT	CAWSSAGGQDTQYF
TRBV6-4	.	TRBJ1-1	16	.	TGTGCCAGCAGTCAAACCCCGGCAGGGCTCAACACTGAAGCTTTCTTT	CASSQTPAGLNTEAFF
TRBV2	TRBD1	TRBJ1-5	16	few	TGTGCCAGCAGTTCCGGACAGGGGGGAGTAAATCAGCCCCAGCATTTT	CASSSGQGGVNQPQHF
TRBV24-1	.	TRBJ2-5	17	once	TGTGCCACCAGTGATTCTTCACCGGTCGGGTCATTGGAGACCCAGTACTTC	CATSDSSPVGSLETQYF
TRBV5-1	.	TRBJ2-3	14	.	TGCGCCAGCAGCTTAGGAACAGTCACAGATACGCAGTATTTT	CASSLGTVTDTQYF
TRBV27	.	TRBJ1-1	14	once	TGTGCCAGCAGTTTATTCGGGATGAACACTGAAGCTTTCTTT	CASSLFGMNTEAFF
TRBV11-3	.	TRBJ1-5	15	few	TGTGCCAGCAGCTTAAAGGACACTAGCAATCAGCCCCAGCATTTT	CASSLKDTSNQPQHF
TRBV7-6	TRBD1	TRBJ2-2	15	.	TGTGCCAGCAGCGGCGGGACAGGAGACACCGGGGAGCTGTTTTTT	CASSGGTGDTGELFF
TRBV27	.	TRBJ2-3	15	once	TGTGCCAGCAGTTTATCTTCGGTTAGCACAGATACGCAGTATTTT	CASSLSSVSTDTQYF
TRBV30	TRBD2	TRBJ2-3	16	.	TGTGCCTGGGCGCTAGGACTAGCGGGGGGCACAGATACGCAGTATTTT	CAWALGLAGGTDTQYF
TRBV19	.	TRBJ1-1	14	.	TGTGCCAGTAGTCCCCGGACTGAGAACACTGAAGCTTTCTTT	CASSPRTENTEAFF
TRBV5-4	.	TRBJ1-1	15	.	TGTGCCAGCAGCTTGAAAAGGGGTTTGAACACTGAAGCTTTCTTT	CASSLKRGLNTEAFF
TRBV14	.	TRBJ2-3	12	.	TGTGCCAGCAGCCAATTCACTTATACGCAGTATTTT	CASSQFTYTQYF
TRBV9	TRBD2	TRBJ2-1	13	.	TGTGCCAGTAGCGGGGGGGAGATGAATGAGCAGTTCTTC	CASSGGEMNEQFF
TRBV5-6	.	TRBJ1-1	14	.	TGTGCCAGCAGCTTGGACGGGGGAAGCGCTGAAGCTTTCTTT	CASSLDGGSAEAFF
TRBV6-2/TRBV6-3	TRBD1	TRBJ1-2	15	.	TGTGCCAGCAGCCCAAACCGGGACAGAAACTATGGCTACACCTTC	CASSPNRDRNYGYTF
TRBV7-2	.	TRBJ2-7	14	once	TGTGCCAGCAGCGCGACAAGGAACTCCTACGAGCAGTACTTC	CASSATRNSYEQYF
TRBV11-1	TRBD1	TRBJ2-3	14	.	TGTGCCAGCAGCTTGGGACAGAACACAGATACGCAGTATTTT	CASSLGQNTDTQYF
TRBV5-4	TRBD2	TRBJ2-5	17	.	TGTGCCAGCAGCTTGGGACTAGCGGGGGCACTTCAAGAGACCCAGTACTTC	CASSLGLAGALQETQYF
TRBV11-3	.	TRBJ2-5	13	.	TGTGCCAGCAGCTTTTACAGGGAGGGGACCCAGTACTTC	CASSFYREGTQYF
TRBV6-2/TRBV6-3	.	TRBJ1-3	16	.	TGTGCCAGCAGTTACCAGGCAGGCAGCTCTGGAAACACCATATATTTT	CASSYQAGSSGNTIYF
TRBV4-2	.	TRBJ2-7	17	.	TGTGCCAGCAGCCAAGAGGGGCTGGCAGGGGATTCCTACGAGCAGTACTTC	CASSQEGLAGDSYEQYF